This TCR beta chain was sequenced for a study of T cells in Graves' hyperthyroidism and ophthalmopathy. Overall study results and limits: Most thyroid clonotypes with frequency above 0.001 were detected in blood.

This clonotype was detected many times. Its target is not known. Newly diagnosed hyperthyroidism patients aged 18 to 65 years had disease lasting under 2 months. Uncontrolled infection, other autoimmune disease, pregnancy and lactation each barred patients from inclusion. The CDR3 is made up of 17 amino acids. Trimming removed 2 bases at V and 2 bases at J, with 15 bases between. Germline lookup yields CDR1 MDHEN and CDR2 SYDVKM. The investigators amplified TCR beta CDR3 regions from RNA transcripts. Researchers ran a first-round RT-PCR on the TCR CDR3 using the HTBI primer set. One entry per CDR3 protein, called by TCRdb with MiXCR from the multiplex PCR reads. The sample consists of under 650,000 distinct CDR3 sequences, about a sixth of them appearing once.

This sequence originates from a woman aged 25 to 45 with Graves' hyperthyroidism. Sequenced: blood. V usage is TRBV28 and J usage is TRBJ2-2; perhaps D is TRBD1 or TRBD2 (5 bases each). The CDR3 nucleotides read TGTGCCAGCAGTTTACTCAAAGGGACGGTTAACACCGGGGAGCTGTTTTTT. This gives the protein CASSLLKGTVNTGELFF.